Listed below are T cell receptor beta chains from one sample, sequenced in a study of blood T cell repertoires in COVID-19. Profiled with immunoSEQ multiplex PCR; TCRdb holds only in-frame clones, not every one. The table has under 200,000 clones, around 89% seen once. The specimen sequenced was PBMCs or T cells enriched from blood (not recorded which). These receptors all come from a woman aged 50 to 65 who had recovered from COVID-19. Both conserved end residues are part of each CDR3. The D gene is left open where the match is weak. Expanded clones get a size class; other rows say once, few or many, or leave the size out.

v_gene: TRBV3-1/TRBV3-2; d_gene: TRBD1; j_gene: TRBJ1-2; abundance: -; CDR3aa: CASSPDRVGYTF; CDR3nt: TGTGCCAGCAGCCCAGACAGGGTTGGCTACACCTTC
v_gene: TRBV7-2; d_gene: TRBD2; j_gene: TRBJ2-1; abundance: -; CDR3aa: CASSPRTSGGEQFF; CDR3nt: TGTGCCAGCAGCCCCAGGACTAGCGGGGGAGAGCAGTTCTTC
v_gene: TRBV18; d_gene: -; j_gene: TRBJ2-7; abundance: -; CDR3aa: CASSLKTAYEQYF; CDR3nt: TGTGCCAGCTCACTAAAGACAGCTTACGAGCAGTACTTC
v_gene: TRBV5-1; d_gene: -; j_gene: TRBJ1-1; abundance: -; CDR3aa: CASSPRVNTEAFF; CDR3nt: TGCGCCAGCAGCCCCAGGGTGAACACTGAAGCTTTCTTT
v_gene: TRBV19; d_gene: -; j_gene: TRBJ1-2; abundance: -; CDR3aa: CASTLQAPQGYGYTF; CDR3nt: TGTGCCAGTACCCTCCAGGCACCGCAGGGCTATGGCTACACCTTC
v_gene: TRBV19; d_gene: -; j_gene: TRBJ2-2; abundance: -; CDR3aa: CASTPVRGRAGELFF; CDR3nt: TGTGCCAGTACGCCCGTACGGGGAAGGGCCGGGGAGCTGTTTTTT
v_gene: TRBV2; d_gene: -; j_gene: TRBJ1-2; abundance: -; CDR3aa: CASRPTGSRGYTF; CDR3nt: TGTGCCAGCAGGCCGACCGGCTCTAGGGGCTACACCTTC
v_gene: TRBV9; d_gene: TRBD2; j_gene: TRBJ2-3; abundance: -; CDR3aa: CASSVDVSGGVVDTQYF; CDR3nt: TGTGCCAGCAGCGTAGATGTTAGCGGGGGGGTAGTAGATACGCAGTATTTT
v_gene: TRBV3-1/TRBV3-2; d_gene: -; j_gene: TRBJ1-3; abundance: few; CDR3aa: CASSAQDTIYF; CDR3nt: TGTGCCAGCAGCGCCCAGGACACCATATATTTT
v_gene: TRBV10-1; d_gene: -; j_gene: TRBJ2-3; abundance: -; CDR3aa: CASSLGGRRTDTQYF; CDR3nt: TGCGCCAGCAGCCTCGGGGGGCGCCGCACAGATACGCAGTATTTT
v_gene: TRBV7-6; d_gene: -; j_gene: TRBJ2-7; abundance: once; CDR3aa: CASSWEWGYEQYF; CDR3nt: TGTGCCAGCAGCTGGGAGTGGGGCTACGAGCAGTACTTC
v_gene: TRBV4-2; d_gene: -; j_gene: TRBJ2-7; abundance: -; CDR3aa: CASSPRGISYEQYF; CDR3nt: TGTGCCAGCAGCCCGAGAGGGATCTCCTACGAGCAGTACTTC
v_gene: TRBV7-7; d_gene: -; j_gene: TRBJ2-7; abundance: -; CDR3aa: CASSLASPGEIHEQYF; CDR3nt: TGTGCCAGCAGCTTAGCGAGCCCAGGGGAAATCCACGAGCAGTACTTC
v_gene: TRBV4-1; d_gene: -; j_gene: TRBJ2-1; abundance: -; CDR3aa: CASSQVDFPNEQFF; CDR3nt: TGCGCCAGCAGCCAAGTCGATTTCCCCAATGAGCAATTCTTC
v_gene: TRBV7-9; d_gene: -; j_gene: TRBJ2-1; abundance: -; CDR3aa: CASPPTGDEQFF; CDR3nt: TGTGCCAGTCCCCCCACGGGGGATGAGCAGTTCTTC
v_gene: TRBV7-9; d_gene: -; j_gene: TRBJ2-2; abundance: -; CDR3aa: CASSLAGRLAGELFF; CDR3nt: TGTGCCAGCAGCTTAGCGGGCAGGTTGGCCGGGGAGCTGTTTTTT
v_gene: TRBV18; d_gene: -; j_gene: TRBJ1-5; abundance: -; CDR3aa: CASSPARTDSNQPQHF; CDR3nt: TGTGCCAGCTCACCGGCAAGGACAGATAGCAATCAGCCCCAGCATTTT
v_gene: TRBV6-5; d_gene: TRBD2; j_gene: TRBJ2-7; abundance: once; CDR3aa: CASSSGGGEQYF; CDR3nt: TGTGCCAGCAGTTCGGGGGGAGGCGAGCAGTACTTC
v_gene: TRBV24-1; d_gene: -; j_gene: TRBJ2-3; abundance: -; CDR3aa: CATSGTAEVTDTQYF; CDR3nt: TGTGCCACCAGTGGGACCGCGGAGGTCACAGATACGCAGTATTTT
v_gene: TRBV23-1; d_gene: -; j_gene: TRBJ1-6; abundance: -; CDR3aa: CASSQLKLMSSYNSPLHF; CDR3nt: TGCGCCAGCAGTCAATTGAAACTGATGAGCTCCTATAATTCACCCCTCCACTTT
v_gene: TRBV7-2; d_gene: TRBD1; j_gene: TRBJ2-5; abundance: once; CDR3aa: CASSSDRGYQETQYF; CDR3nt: TGTGCCAGCAGCTCCGACAGGGGGTACCAAGAGACCCAGTACTTC
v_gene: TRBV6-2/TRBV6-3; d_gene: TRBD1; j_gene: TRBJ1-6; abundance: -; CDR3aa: CASSYHHDRGLHSPLHF; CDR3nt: TGTGCCAGCAGTTACCACCATGACAGGGGGCTGCATTCACCCCTCCACTTT
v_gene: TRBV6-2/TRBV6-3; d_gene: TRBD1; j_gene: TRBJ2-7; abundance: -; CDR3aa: CASSDRTGEYEQYF; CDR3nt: TGTGCCAGCAGTGACCGGACAGGGGAATACGAGCAGTACTTC
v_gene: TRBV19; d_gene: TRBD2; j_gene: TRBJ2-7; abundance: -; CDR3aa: CASSFGLAGEQYF; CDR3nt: TGTGCCAGTAGTTTTGGACTAGCGGGGGAGCAGTACTTC
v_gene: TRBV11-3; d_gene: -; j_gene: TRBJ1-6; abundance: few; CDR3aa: CASSFTTNSPLHF; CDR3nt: TGTGCCAGCAGCTTTACTACTAATTCACCCCTCCACTTT
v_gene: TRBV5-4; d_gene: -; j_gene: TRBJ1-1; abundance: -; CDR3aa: CASSPSQGVPRAFF; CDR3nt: TGTGCCAGCAGCCCCTCACAGGGAGTCCCCCGGGCTTTCTTT
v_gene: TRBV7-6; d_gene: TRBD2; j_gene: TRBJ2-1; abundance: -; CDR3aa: CASSSTGRGGNEQFF; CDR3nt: TGTGCCAGCAGCTCAACGGGGCGGGGGGGCAATGAGCAGTTCTTC
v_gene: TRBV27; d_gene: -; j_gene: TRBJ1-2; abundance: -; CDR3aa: CASSSGTARVYGYTF; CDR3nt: TGTGCCAGCAGTTCCGGAACCGCCCGGGTCTATGGCTACACCTTC